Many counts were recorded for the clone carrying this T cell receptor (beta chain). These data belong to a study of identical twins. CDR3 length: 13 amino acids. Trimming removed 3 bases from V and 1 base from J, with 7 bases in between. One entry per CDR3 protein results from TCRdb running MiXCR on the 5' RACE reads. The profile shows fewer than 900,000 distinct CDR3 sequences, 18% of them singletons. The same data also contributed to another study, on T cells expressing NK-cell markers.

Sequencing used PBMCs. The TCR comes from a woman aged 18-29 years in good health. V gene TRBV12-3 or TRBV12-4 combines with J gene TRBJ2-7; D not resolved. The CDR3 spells CASSFGQSYEQYF. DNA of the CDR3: TGTGCCAGCAGTTTCGGCCAGTCCTACGAGCAGTACTTC.